Listed below are T cell receptor beta chains from one sample, sequenced in a study of vaccination effects on CD4 cells after COVID-19. These receptors have no known antigen. Profiling relied on immunoSEQ multiplex PCR, and the TCRdb table lists in-frame clones only, not all of them. The data show tens of thousands of clones, over 70% seen once. Sequencing was performed on CD4+ T cells from PBMCs cultured with HCoV-OC43 spike peptides, taken before COVID-19 vaccination. The source of these receptors is a human donor who received a COVID-19 vaccine. Each CDR3 is given with its conserved first and last residue. A D gene is named only where the DNA matches it firmly. Size tells how often a clone was seen (once, few, many) or the class of an expanded clone, and some rows leave it out.

>TRBJ1-5|TRBD1|.|TRBV7-2
CASSPRGQGGQPQHF
TGTGCCAGCAGCCCTAGGGGGCAGGGGGGACAGCCCCAGCATTTT
>TRBJ1-2|TRBD1|.|TRBV11-2
CASSAIKTTGGNYGYTF
TGTGCCAGCAGCGCAATTAAAACGACAGGGGGAAACTATGGCTACACCTTC
>TRBJ2-1|TRBD2|.|TRBV19
CASSIRTSSNEQFF
TGTGCCAGTAGTATCCGGACTAGTTCCAATGAGCAGTTCTTC
>TRBJ2-3|.|.|TRBV9
CASSVNTGTSTDTQYF
TGTGCCAGCAGCGTCAATACGGGAACTAGCACAGATACGCAGTATTTT
>TRBJ1-4|.|few|TRBV5-1
CASTLQGFKDEKLFF
TGCGCCAGCACGCTACAGGGATTTAAGGATGAAAAACTGTTTTTT
>TRBJ2-5|.|.|TRBV18
CASSPPAVRETQYF
TGTGCCAGCTCACCCCCTGCGGTCCGAGAGACCCAGTACTTC
>TRBJ1-4|.|.|TRBV6-2/TRBV6-3
CASSDRTTNEKLFF
TGTGCCAGCAGTGACCGGACAACTAATGAAAAACTGTTTTTT
>TRBJ1-2|TRBD1|.|TRBV29-1
CSAGTADGYTF
TGCAGCGCCGGGACAGCCGATGGCTACACCTTC
>TRBJ2-3|.|.|TRBV3-1/TRBV3-2
CASSLETGRTDTQYF
TGTGCCAGCAGCCTTGAGACAGGCCGCACAGATACGCAGTATTTT
>TRBJ1-5|.|.|TRBV2
CASGPDALQPQHF
TGTGCCAGCGGGCCCGACGCTCTTCAGCCCCAGCATTTT
>TRBJ1-2|.|.|TRBV29-1
CSVEAVGWGYTF
TGCAGCGTTGAAGCAGTAGGATGGGGCTACACCTTC
>TRBJ1-2|.|.|TRBV7-9
CASSLTDGYTF
TGTGCCAGCAGCTTAACGGATGGCTACACCTTC
>TRBJ2-3|.|.|TRBV6-5
CASKDYGGRGDTQYF
TGTGCCAGCAAGGATTACGGGGGACGGGGAGATACGCAGTATTTT
>TRBJ2-3|.|.|TRBV27
CASKHMDGQVDTQYF
TGTGCCAGCAAACATATGGACGGCCAGGTAGATACGCAGTATTTT
>TRBJ2-2|.|.|TRBV10-3
CAISERGTGELFF
TGTGCCATCAGTGAGAGGGGTACCGGGGAGCTGTTTTTT
>TRBJ1-1|.|.|TRBV2
CASRGTVGTDTEAFF
TGTGCCAGCAGGGGTACGGTGGGGACGGACACTGAAGCTTTCTTT
>TRBJ2-5|.|.|TRBV4-1
CASSQAPRVGETQYF
TGCGCCAGCAGCCAAGCCCCCCGGGTAGGGGAGACCCAGTACTTC
>TRBJ1-2|TRBD1|.|TRBV10-3
CAISQTGSNYGYTF
TGTGCCATCAGCCAGACAGGGTCTAACTATGGCTACACCTTC
>TRBJ2-3|TRBD1|.|TRBV24-1
CATSETGGGDTQYF
TGTGCCACCAGTGAGACAGGGGGAGGAGATACGCAGTATTTT
>TRBJ2-3|TRBD1|.|TRBV2
CASSPQGAHTDTQYF
TGTGCCAGCAGTCCGCAGGGGGCGCACACAGATACGCAGTATTTT
>TRBJ1-2|TRBD1|once|TRBV7-2
CASSSRQGGVSGYTF
TGTGCCAGCAGCTCCCGTCAGGGGGGGGTTTCCGGCTACACCTTC
>TRBJ2-2|.|.|TRBV5-1
CASSWSGTLNTGELFF
TGCGCCAGCAGCTGGAGCGGGACACTGAACACCGGGGAGCTGTTTTTT
>TRBJ1-1|.|few|TRBV5-1
CASSLVGRGMNTEAFF
TGCGCCAGCAGCTTGGTAGGTCGGGGGATGAACACTGAAGCTTTCTTT
>TRBJ2-1|TRBD2|.|TRBV20-1
CSASPRLAGAPSSYNEQFF
TGCAGTGCTAGTCCCCGACTAGCGGGGGCCCCTAGCTCCTACAATGAGCAGTTCTTC
>TRBJ2-5|.|once|TRBV7-2
CASSSQGVGETQYF
TGTGCCAGCAGCTCTCAAGGGGTGGGCGAGACCCAGTACTTC
>TRBJ2-5|TRBD2|once|TRBV6-5
CASSHTSGETQYF
TGTGCCAGCAGCCACACTAGCGGAGAGACCCAGTACTTC
>TRBJ1-2|TRBD1|.|TRBV6-2/TRBV6-3
CASSLGQGAWGYTF
TGTGCCAGCAGCCTGGGACAGGGGGCTTGGGGCTACACCTTC